This T cell receptor (beta chain) was found in a study of T cells after yellow fever vaccination. This clonotype was seen ten or more times. Its antigen remains unknown. A read error may account for a junction end that differs from germline. TCRdb passed the 5' RACE reads through MiXCR, listing each CDR3 protein once. The table shows about 300,000 distinct CDR3 sequences, with 6.8% occurring only once. The CDR3 is made up of 14 amino acids. Germline V lookup: CDR1 SGHRS, CDR2 YFSETQ. Whole-study results and caveats: Detected again after the booster were most primary-vaccination clones, at 95% to 98% CD4 and 88% CD8.

The origin of this receptor is a young man who received the YFV17D yellow fever vaccine. This chain links TRBV5-1 with TRBJ2-1; TRBD1 matches 9 bases. Sequencing used PBMCs, obtained about 49 days after the first yellow fever vaccination. The CDR3: CASSSGQGYNEQFF. The CDR3 nucleotides are TGTGCCAGCAGCTCCGGACAGGGGTACAATGAGCAGTTCTTC.